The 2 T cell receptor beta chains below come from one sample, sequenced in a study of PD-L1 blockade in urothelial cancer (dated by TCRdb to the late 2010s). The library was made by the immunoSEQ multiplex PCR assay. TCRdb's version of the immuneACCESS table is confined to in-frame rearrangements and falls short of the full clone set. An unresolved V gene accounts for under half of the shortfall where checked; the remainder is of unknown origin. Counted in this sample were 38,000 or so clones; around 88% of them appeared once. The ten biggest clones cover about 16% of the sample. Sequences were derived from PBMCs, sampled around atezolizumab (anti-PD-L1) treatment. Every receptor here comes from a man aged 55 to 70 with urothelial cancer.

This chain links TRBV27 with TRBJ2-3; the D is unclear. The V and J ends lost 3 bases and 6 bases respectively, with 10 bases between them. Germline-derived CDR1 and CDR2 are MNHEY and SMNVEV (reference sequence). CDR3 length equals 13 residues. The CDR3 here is CASSFAASDTQYF. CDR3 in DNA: TGTGCCAGCAGTTTTGCGGCGTCGGATACGCAGTATTTT.

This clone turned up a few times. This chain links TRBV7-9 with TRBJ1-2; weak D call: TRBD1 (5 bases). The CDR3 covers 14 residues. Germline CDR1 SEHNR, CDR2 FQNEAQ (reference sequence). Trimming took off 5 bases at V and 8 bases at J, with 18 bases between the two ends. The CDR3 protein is CASSPLSPQGGYTF. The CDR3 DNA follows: TGTGCCAGCAGCCCGCTGTCGCCCCAGGGAGGCTACACCTTC.